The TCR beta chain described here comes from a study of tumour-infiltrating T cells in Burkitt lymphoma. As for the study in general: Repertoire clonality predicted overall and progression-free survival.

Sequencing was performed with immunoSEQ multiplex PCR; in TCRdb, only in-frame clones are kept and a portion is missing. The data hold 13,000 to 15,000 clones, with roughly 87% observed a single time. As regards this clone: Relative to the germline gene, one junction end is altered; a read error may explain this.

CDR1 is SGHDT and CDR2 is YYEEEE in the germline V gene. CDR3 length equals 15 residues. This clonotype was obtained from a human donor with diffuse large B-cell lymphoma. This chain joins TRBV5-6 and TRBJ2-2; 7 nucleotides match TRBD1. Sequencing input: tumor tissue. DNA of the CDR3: TGTGCCAGCAGCTTGCAGACAGGGAACACCAGGGAGCTGTTTTTT. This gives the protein CASSLQTGNTRELFF.